This entry is about one T cell receptor (beta chain). Its antigen remains unidentified. The CDR3 sequence is 13 residues long. Germline V CDR1 and CDR2: GTSNPN, SVGIG (reference sequence). Trimming pared 4 bases from V and 9 bases from J, leaving 13 bases between. The source of the sample is a study of CD8+ T cells in alopecia areata. Study overall: Treated patients took oral tofacitinib at 5 to 10 mg twice daily. Overall study results and limits: Greater clonality was observed in lesional scalp samples, especially alopecia totalis/universalis, versus normal scalp.

Sequencing relied on a cDNA template that was reverse transcribed from extracted RNA. Sequencing used immunoSEQ multiplex PCR; TCRdb keeps in-frame clones, though not all of them. Among some 130,000 clones listed, approximately 49% were seen once. Sampling of alopecia areata patients yielded lesional scalp punch biopsies as well as peripheral blood. The sequence derives from a human donor with alopecia areata. The J gene is TRBJ1-6, the V gene TRBV30, with D maybe TRBD1 (5 bases). Material: CD8+ T cells sorted from blood, obtained at week 0. The CDR3 nucleotides are TGTGCCTGGACGGGCAGGGTGCGTTCACCCCTCCACTTT. The encoded protein is CAWTGRVRSPLHF. Full variable domain (outside the CDR3, taken from reference TRBV30 and TRBJ1-6): SQTIHQWPATLVQPVGSPLSLECTVEGTSNPNLYWYRQAAGRGLQLLFYSVGIGQISSEVPQNLSASRPQDRQFILSSKKLLLSDSGFYLCAWTGRVRSPLHFGNGTRLTVT.